These T cell receptor beta chains were read from a single sample in a study of blood T cell repertoires in COVID-19. The repertoire was sequenced with immunoSEQ multiplex PCR; TCRdb's copy has only in-frame clones and lacks some. The sample records fewer than 150,000 clones, approximately 70% being singletons. Sequencing was done on a sample of peripheral blood. The receptors come from a human donor with acute or convalescent COVID-19. The donor label of this sample is uncertain. The CDR3 runs from the conserved cysteine through the conserved F or W. D genes are given only for firm matches. Expanded clones get a size class; other rows say once, few or many, or leave the size out.

CDR3 | DNA | J | V | D | size
CASSQEDGGTYEQYF | TGTGCCAGCAGCCAAGAAGACGGCGGGACCTACGAGCAGTACTTC | TRBJ2-7 | TRBV4-2 | NA | NA
CASSYLMVAGGLNQPQHF | TGTGCCAGCAGTTATTTGATGGTGGCGGGGGGCCTCAATCAGCCCCAGCATTTT | TRBJ1-5 | TRBV6-2/TRBV6-3 | NA | NA
CASSPVSSPLHF | TGTGCCAGCAGCCCCGTCTCTTCACCCCTCCACTTT | TRBJ1-6 | TRBV11-2 | NA | NA
CAWNPGSVRYNEQFF | TGTGCCTGGAACCCGGGTTCAGTTCGGTACAATGAGCAGTTCTTC | TRBJ2-1 | TRBV30 | NA | NA
CASSRTGLRSGANVLTF | TGTGCCAGCAGCCGGACAGGCTTACGCTCTGGGGCCAACGTCCTGACTTTC | TRBJ2-6 | TRBV7-3 | TRBD1 | NA
CASLRRGPAGNTQYF | TGTGCCAGCCTCCGGCGGGGGCCGGCCGGGAATACGCAGTATTTT | TRBJ2-3 | TRBV11-2 | NA | few
CSVGSGAFYVKTQYF | TGCAGCGTGGGTAGCGGGGCCTTTTATGTAAAGACCCAGTACTTC | TRBJ2-5 | TRBV29-1 | TRBD2 | NA
CASSNGLAVIYNEQFF | TGCGCCAGCAGCAACGGACTAGCGGTGATATACAATGAGCAGTTCTTC | TRBJ2-1 | TRBV5-1 | TRBD2 | NA
CASSPGGQETQYF | TGTGCCAGCAGTCCCGGGGGGCAAGAGACCCAGTACTTC | TRBJ2-5 | TRBV6-5 | TRBD2 | few
CSVPGTRETQYF | TGCAGCGTCCCGGGGACTAGGGAGACCCAGTACTTC | TRBJ2-5 | TRBV29-1 | TRBD2 | NA
CASSLQGATEAFF | TGTGCCAGCAGTCTCCAGGGGGCCACTGAAGCTTTCTTT | TRBJ1-1 | TRBV12-3/TRBV12-4 | TRBD1 | NA
CASSPSLTFSNQPQHF | TGTGCCAGCAGTCCTAGCTTGACGTTCTCAAATCAGCCCCAGCATTTT | TRBJ1-5 | TRBV28 | NA | NA
CASSRLDRSGTQYF | TGTGCCAGCAGCCGATTGGACAGGTCCGGGACCCAGTACTTC | TRBJ2-5 | TRBV11-2 | TRBD1 | NA
CASSLNDDSPNEKLFF | TGTGCCAGCAGTTTGAACGATGACAGCCCAAATGAAAAACTGTTTTTT | TRBJ1-4 | TRBV27 | NA | NA
CASSLSAREQFF | TGCGCCAGCAGCTTGAGCGCGCGTGAGCAGTTCTTC | TRBJ2-1 | TRBV5-1 | NA | few
CASSTVPKTGNTRNQPQHF | TGTGCCAGTAGTACGGTACCCAAGACAGGGAACACACGCAATCAGCCCCAGCATTTT | TRBJ1-5 | TRBV19 | TRBD1 | NA
CASSLIPPGGTEAFF | TGTGCCAGCAGCTTAATCCCGCCAGGGGGGACTGAAGCTTTCTTT | TRBJ1-1 | TRBV7-9 | TRBD1 | many
CASSEVGTTTSYGYTF | TGTGCCAGCAGTGAAGTCGGGACAACCACCTCCTATGGCTACACCTTC | TRBJ1-2 | TRBV6-1 | NA | NA
CASSELEAGDEQFF | TGTGCCAGCAGTGAATTAGAAGCGGGCGATGAGCAGTTCTTC | TRBJ2-1 | TRBV2 | NA | few
CASSETSGVGDTQYF | TGTGCCAGCAGTGAGACTAGCGGGGTGGGAGATACGCAGTATTTT | TRBJ2-3 | TRBV6-1 | TRBD2 | once
CAWSTTGSNQPQHF | TGTGCCTGGAGTACAACAGGGTCCAATCAGCCCCAGCATTTT | TRBJ1-5 | TRBV30 | NA | NA
CASSLNGQGASGYTF | TGTGCCAGCAGCCTCAACGGACAGGGGGCGAGTGGCTACACCTTC | TRBJ1-2 | TRBV7-8 | TRBD1 | many
CASSFLREQFF | TGTGCCAGCAGTTTTCTCCGGGAGCAGTTCTTC | TRBJ2-1 | TRBV12-3/TRBV12-4 | NA | NA
CASSWTSGGALDTQYF | TGCGCCAGCAGCTGGACTAGCGGGGGGGCCTTAGATACGCAGTATTTT | TRBJ2-3 | TRBV5-1 | TRBD2 | NA
CASSIKRWGQGFAGELFF | TGTGCCAGCAGTATTAAGCGATGGGGACAAGGCTTTGCCGGGGAGCTGTTTTTT | TRBJ2-2 | TRBV28 | NA | NA
CASRPTGRVTEAFF | TGTGCCAGCAGACCTACAGGGCGGGTTACTGAAGCTTTCTTT | TRBJ1-1 | TRBV6-5 | NA | many
CAISESTGSNTEAFF | TGTGCCATCAGTGAGTCGACAGGGTCGAACACTGAAGCTTTCTTT | TRBJ1-1 | TRBV10-3 | TRBD1 | NA
CASSPGLNSPLHF | TGTGCCAGCAGCCCAGGGCTTAATTCACCCCTCCACTTT | TRBJ1-6 | TRBV3-1/TRBV3-2 | NA | NA
CASSDLAGSTDTQYF | TGTGCCAGCAGTGATTTAGCGGGGAGCACAGATACGCAGTATTTT | TRBJ2-3 | TRBV6-4 | TRBD2 | NA
CASSSQGTGPDTQYF | TGTGCCAGCAGCTCCCAGGGGACAGGTCCAGATACGCAGTATTTT | TRBJ2-3 | TRBV13 | TRBD1 | NA